The clone carrying this TCR beta chain is categorized as medium-sized (0.01 to 0.1%). Its antigen is still unknown. The TRBV12-4/TRBJ1-2 clonotypes were amplified using barcode primers with ligated adaptors. TCRdb fed the multiplex PCR reads into MiXCR, producing one record per CDR3 protein. In the table there are about 820 distinct CDR3 sequences, 24% of which are singletons. Study-wide results and limits: Under 2.2% of tumor Treg sequences matched blood Tregs or memory cells.

Tregs were sorted as CD4+CD25+CD127-/low cells. The ends were cut back, 6 bases at V and 0 bases at J, with 8 bases in the middle. This CDR3 is 13 amino acids long. The specimen was Tregs sorted from blood. The clonotype originates from a female donor with breast cancer. The V call is TRBV12-3 or TRBV12-4, the J call TRBJ1-2; a weak D match, TRBD1 (5 bases). The CDR3: CASRLTANYGYTF. The CDR3, as DNA: TGTGCCAGCAGATTGACAGCTAACTATGGCTACACCTTC.